This TCR beta chain is drawn from a study of blood T cell repertoires in COVID-19. Turning to the study itself: Some COVID-19 samples were acute and others convalescent; all came from the United States, Italy and Spain.

Profiling relied on immunoSEQ multiplex PCR, and the TCRdb table lists in-frame clones only, not all of them. Of over 110,000 clones listed, about 91% are singletons. Germline V gene sequence: CDR1 LGHNA, CDR2 YSLEER. V lost 0 bases and J 0 bases, leaving 12 bases between the germline ends. The CDR3 length is 16 residues. Input material: peripheral blood. The chain employs TRBV4-3 and TRBJ2-7, with D maybe TRBD2 (6 bases). This sequence was found in a human donor in a cohort sampled during active COVID-19. CDR3 in amino acids: CASSQDRGTASYEQYF. DNA of the CDR3: TGCGCCAGCAGCCAAGACCGTGGGACTGCCTCCTACGAGCAGTACTTC.